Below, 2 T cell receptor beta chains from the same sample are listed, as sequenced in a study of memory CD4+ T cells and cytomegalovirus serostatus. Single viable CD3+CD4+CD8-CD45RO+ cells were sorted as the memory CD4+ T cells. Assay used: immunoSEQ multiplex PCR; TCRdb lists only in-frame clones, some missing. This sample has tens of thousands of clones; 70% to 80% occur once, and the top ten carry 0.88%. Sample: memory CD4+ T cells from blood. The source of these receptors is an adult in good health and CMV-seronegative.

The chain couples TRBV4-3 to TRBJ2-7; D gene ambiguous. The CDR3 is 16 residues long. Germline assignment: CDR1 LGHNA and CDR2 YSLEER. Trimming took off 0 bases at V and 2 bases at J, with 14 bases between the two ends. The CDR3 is CASSQDTGWLPYEQYF. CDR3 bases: TGCGCCAGCAGCCAAGATACTGGGTGGCTACCCTACGAGCAGTACTTC.

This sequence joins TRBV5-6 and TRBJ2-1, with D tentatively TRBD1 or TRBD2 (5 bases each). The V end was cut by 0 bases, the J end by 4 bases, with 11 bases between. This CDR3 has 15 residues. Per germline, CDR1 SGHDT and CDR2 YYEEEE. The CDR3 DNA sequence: TGTGCCAGCAGCTTGGGTTCGGGACCTTACAATGAGCAGTTCTTC. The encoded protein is CASSLGSGPYNEQFF.